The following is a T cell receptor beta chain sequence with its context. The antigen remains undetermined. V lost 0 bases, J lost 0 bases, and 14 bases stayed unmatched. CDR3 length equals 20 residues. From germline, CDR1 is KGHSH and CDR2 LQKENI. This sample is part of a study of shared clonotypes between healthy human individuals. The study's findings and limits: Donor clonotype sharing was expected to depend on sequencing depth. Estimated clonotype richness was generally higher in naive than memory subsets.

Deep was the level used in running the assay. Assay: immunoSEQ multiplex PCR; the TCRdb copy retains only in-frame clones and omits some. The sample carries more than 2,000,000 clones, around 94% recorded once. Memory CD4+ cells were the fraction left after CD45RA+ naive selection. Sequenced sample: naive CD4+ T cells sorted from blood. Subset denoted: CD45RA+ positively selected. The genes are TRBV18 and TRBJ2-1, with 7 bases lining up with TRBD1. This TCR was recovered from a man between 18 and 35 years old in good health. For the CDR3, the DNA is TGTGCCAGCTCACCACCGAACGGACGCAGGGGGTTTAGCTCCTACAATGAGCAGTTCTTC. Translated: CASSPPNGRRGFSSYNEQFF.